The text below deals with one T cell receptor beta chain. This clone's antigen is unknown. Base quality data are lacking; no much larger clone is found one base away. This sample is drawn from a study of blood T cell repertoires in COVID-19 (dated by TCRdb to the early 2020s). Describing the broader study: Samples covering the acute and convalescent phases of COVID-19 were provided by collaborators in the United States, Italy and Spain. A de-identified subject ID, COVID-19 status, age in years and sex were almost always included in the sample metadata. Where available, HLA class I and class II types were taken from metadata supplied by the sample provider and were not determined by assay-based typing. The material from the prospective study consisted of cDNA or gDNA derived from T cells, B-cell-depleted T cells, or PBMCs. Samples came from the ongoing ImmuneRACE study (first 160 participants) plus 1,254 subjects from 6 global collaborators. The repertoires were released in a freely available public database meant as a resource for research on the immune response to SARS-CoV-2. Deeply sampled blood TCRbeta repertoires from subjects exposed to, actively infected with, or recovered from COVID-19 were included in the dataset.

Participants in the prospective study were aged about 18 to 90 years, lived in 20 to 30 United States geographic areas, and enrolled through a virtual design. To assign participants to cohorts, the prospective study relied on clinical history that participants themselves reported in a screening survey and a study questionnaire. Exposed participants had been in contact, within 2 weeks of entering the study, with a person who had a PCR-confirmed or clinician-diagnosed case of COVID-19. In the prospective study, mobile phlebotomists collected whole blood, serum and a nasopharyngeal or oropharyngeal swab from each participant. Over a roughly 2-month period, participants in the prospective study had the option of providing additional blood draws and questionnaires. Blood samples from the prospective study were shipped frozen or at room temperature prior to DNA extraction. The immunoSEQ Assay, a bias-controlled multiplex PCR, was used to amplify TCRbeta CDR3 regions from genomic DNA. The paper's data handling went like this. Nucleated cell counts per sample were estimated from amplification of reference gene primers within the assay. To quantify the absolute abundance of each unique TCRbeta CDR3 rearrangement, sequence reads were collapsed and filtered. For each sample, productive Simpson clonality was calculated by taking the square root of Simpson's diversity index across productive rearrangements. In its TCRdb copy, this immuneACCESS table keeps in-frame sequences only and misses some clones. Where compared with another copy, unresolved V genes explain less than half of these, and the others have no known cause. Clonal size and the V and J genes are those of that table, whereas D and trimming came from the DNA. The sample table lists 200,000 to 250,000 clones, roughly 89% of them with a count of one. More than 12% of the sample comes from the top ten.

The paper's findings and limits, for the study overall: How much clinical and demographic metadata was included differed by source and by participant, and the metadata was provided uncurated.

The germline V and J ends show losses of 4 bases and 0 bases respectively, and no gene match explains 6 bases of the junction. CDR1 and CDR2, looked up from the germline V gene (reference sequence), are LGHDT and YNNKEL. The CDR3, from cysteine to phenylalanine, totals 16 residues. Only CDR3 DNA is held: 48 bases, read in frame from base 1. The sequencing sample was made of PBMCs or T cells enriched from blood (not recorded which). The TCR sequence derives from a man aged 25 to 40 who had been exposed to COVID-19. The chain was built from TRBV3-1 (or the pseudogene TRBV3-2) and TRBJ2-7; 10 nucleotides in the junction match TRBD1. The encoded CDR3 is CASSRRRTGGSYEQYF. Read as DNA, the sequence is TGTGCCAGCAGCCGTCGAAGGACAGGGGGCTCCTACGAGCAGTACTTC.